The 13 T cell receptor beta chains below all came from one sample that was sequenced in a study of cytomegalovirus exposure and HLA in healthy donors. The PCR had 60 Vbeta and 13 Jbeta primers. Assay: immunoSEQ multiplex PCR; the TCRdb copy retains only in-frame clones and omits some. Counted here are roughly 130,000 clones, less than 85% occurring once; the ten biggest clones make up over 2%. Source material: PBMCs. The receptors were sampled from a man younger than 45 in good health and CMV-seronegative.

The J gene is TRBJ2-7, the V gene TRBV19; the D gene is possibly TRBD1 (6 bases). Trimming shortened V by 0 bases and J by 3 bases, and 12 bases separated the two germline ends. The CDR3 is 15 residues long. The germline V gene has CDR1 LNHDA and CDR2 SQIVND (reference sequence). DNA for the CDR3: TGTGCCAGTAGTATAGACAGGGGAATTGGCTACGAGCAGTACTTC. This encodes CASSIDRGIGYEQYF.

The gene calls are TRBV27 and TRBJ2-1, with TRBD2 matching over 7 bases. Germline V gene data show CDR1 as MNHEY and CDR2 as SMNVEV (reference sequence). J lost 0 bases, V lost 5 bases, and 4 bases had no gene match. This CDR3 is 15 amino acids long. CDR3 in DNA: TGTGCCAGCAGTACACCTAGCGGCTCCTACAATGAGCAGTTCTTC. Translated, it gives CASSTPSGSYNEQFF.

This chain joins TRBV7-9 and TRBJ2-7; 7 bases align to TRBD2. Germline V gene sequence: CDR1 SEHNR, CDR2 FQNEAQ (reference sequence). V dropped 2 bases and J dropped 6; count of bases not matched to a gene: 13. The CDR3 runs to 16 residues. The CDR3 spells CASSLRPAGAGFEQYF. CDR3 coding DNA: TGTGCCAGCAGCTTAAGGCCGGCGGGAGCGGGGTTCGAGCAGTACTTC. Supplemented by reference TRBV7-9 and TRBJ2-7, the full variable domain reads DTGVSQNPRHKITKRGQNVTFRCDPISEHNRLYWYRQTLGQGPEFLTYFQNEAQLEKSRLLSDRFSAERPKGSFSTLEIQRTEQGDSAMYLCASSLRPAGAGFEQYFGPGTRLTVT.

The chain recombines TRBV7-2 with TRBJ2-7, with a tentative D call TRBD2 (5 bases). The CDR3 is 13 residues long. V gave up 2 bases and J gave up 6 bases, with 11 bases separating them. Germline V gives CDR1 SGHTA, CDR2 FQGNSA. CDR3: CASSLLSAGEQYF. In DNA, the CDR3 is TGTGCCAGCAGCTTACTCTCTGCGGGCGAGCAGTACTTC.

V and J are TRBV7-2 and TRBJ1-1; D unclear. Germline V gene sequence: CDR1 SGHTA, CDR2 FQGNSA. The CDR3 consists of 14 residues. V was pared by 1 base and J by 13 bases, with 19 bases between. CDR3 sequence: CASSLGGHAPLGFF. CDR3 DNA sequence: TGTGCCAGCAGCTTAGGAGGGCACGCCCCCCTTGGTTTCTTT.

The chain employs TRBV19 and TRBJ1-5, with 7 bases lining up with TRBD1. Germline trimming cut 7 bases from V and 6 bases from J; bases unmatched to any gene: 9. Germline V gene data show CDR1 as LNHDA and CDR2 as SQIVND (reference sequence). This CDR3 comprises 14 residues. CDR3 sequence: CASNDRASPQPQHF. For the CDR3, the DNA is TGTGCCAGTAACGACAGGGCATCACCTCAGCCCCAGCATTTT.

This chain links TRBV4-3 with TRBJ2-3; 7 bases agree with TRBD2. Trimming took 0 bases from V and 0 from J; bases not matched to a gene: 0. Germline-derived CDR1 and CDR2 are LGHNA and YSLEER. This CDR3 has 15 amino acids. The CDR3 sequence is CASSQDSGSTDTQYF. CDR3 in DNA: TGCGCCAGCAGCCAAGATAGCGGGAGCACAGATACGCAGTATTTT.

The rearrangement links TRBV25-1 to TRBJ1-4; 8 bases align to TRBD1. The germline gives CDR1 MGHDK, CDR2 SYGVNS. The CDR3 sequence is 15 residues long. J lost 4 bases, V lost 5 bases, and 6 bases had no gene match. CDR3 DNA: TGTGCCAGCAGTTTGGACAGGGACCATAATGAAAAACTGTTTTTT. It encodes CASSLDRDHNEKLFF. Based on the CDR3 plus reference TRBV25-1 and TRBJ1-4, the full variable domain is EADIYQTPRYLVIGTGKKITLECSQTMGHDKMYWYQQDPGMELHLIHYSYGVNSTEKGDLSSESTVSRIRTEHFPLTLESARPSHTSQYLCASSLDRDHNEKLFFGSGTQLSVL.

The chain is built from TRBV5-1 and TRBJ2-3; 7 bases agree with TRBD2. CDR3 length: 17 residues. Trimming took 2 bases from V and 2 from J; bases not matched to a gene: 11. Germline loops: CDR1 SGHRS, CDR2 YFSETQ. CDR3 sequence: CASSFKPSGSITDTQYF. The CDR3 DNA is TGCGCCAGCAGCTTCAAACCTAGCGGTAGTATCACAGATACGCAGTATTTT.

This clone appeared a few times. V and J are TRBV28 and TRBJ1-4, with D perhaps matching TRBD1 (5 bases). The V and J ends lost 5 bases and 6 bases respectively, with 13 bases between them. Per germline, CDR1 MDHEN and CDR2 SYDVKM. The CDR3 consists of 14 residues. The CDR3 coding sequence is TGTGCCAGCAGTCGAATACCGGGGGATGAAAAACTGTTTTTT. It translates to CASSRIPGDEKLFF. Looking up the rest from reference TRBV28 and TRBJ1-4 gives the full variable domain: DVKVTQSSRYLVKRTGEKVFLECVQDMDHENMFWYRQDPGLGLRLIYFSYDVKMKEKGDIPEGYSVSREKKERFSLILESASTNQTSMYLCASSRIPGDEKLFFGSGTQLSVL.

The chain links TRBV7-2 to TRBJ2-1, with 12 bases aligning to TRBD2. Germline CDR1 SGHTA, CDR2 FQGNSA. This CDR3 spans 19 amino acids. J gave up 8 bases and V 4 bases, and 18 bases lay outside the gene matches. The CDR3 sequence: CASSYPFWLAGGPRDEQFF. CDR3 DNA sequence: TGTGCCAGCAGCTACCCCTTCTGGCTAGCGGGAGGGCCTAGGGATGAGCAGTTCTTC.

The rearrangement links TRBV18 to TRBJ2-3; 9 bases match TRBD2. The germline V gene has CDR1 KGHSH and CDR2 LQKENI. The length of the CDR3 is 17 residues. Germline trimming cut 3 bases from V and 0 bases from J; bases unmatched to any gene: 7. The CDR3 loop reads CASSPFTSGPSTDTQYF. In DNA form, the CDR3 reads TGTGCCAGCTCACCGTTTACTAGCGGGCCTAGCACAGATACGCAGTATTTT.

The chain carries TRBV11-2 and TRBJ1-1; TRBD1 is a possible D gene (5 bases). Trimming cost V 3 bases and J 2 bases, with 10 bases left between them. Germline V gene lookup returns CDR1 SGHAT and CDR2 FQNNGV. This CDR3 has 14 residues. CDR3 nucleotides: TGTGCCAGCAGCTTTAACGGGGGAAACACTGAAGCTTTCTTT. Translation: CASSFNGGNTEAFF. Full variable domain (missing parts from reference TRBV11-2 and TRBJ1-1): EAGVAQSPRYKIIEKRQSVAFWCNPISGHATLYWYQQILGQGPKLLIQFQNNGVVDDSQLPKDRFSAERLKGVDSTLKIQPAKLEDSAVYLCASSFNGGNTEAFFGQGTRLTVV.